Following are 18 T cell receptor beta chains from one sample sequenced in a study of blood T cell repertoires in COVID-19. This table comes from immunoSEQ multiplex PCR, and its TCRdb copy is limited to in-frame clones, with some not included. Among more than 50,000 clones listed, roughly 90% were seen once. What was sequenced was peripheral blood. These receptors came from a human donor in a cohort sampled during active COVID-19.

The chain carries TRBV7-9 and TRBJ1-1, with 8 bases lining up with TRBD1. Germline V gives CDR1 SEHNR, CDR2 FQNEAQ (reference sequence). CDR3 length: 14 residues. V shed 5 bases, J shed 4 bases, and the junction held 6 bases outside the gene matches. Here the CDR3 reads CASSPNRGGTEAFF. Written as DNA, the CDR3 is TGTGCCAGCAGCCCAAACAGGGGGGGCACTGAAGCTTTCTTT.

V gene TRBV5-5 combines with J gene TRBJ2-7; 7 bases map to TRBD1. The germline CDR1 and CDR2 sequences are SGHKS and YYEKEE (reference sequence). V dropped 7 bases and J dropped 3; count of bases not matched to a gene: 10. This CDR3 is 14 amino acids long. The CDR3: CASGAQGFNYEQYF. CDR3 DNA sequence: TGTGCCAGCGGAGCACAGGGGTTCAACTACGAGCAGTACTTC.

V and J are TRBV18 and TRBJ2-7, with TRBD1 matching over 10 bases. V shed 3 bases, J shed 1 base, and the junction held 6 bases outside the gene matches. The V gene's germline CDR1 is KGHSH and CDR2 LQKENI. This CDR3 is 16 amino acids long. DNA for the CDR3: TGTGCCAGCTCACCCCTGACAGGGGGCGCATCCTACGAGCAGTACTTC. Protein sequence: CASSPLTGGASYEQYF.

The chain joins TRBV9 to TRBJ2-2; perhaps TRBD1 as D (6 bases). The germline gives CDR1 SGDLS, CDR2 YYNGEE. Trimming left V 3 bases short and J 4 bases short, with 10 bases between. This CDR3 has 14 amino acids. CDR3 DNA sequence: TGTGCCAGCAGCGAGGGGGATTCCACCGGGGAGCTGTTTTTT. Translating it yields CASSEGDSTGELFF.

In DNA form, the CDR3 reads TGTGCCAGCAGCTCCGTCCAGGGGCACCCAACTAATGAAAAACTGTTTTTT. It specifies CASSSVQGHPTNEKLFF. The gene calls are TRBV7-8 and TRBJ1-4, with D perhaps TRBD1 (6 bases). CDR3 length equals 17 residues. Trimming cost V 4 bases and J 0 bases, with 15 bases left between them. The germline CDR1 and CDR2 sequences are SGHVS and FQNEAQ. Together with reference TRBV7-8 and TRBJ1-4, the CDR3 gives the full variable domain: GAGVSQSPRYKVAKRGQDVALRCDPISGHVSLFWYQQALGQGPEFLTYFQNEAQLDKSGLPSDRFFAERPEGSVSTLKIQRTQQEDSAVYLCASSSVQGHPTNEKLFFGSGTQLSVL.

The chain links TRBV6-2 or TRBV6-3 to TRBJ2-7; 9 nucleotides agree with TRBD1. V trimming: 2 bases; J trimming: 2 bases; junction bases outside the gene matches: 1. Looked up from germline, CDR1 is MNHEY and CDR2 is SVGEGT. The CDR3 sequence is 14 residues long. The DNA of the CDR3 is TGTGCCAGCAGTTACAGGACAGGGGCCTACGAGCAGTACTTC. It specifies CASSYRTGAYEQYF.

The rearrangement uses TRBV9 and TRBJ1-3; weak D call: TRBD1 (5 bases). This CDR3 has 16 residues. Per the germline V gene, CDR1 is SGDLS and CDR2 is YYNGEE. Trimming removed 4 bases from V and 4 bases from J, with 18 bases in between. For the CDR3, the DNA is TGTGCCAGCAGCTCCCCCGGGGGGGTAAGAGGAAACACCATATATTTT. Amino acid sequence: CASSSPGGVRGNTIYF.

V and J are TRBV6-6 and TRBJ1-2, with TRBD1 as a possible D gene (6 bases). The V gene's germline CDR1 is MNHNY and CDR2 SVGAGI (reference sequence). V dropped 6 bases and J dropped 6 bases, with 14 bases sitting between them. The CDR3 loop spans 13 amino acids. The CDR3 is CASSPQGGNGYTF. The CDR3 nucleotides are TGTGCCAGCAGCCCACAGGGTGGAAATGGCTACACCTTC.

This rearrangement joins TRBV2 to TRBJ2-1; the D is unclear. Germline lookup yields CDR1 SNHLY and CDR2 FYNNEI. Between the trimmed V and J ends, which lost 6 bases and 2 bases, there was a span of 8 bases. This CDR3 contains 13 residues. The CDR3 loop is CASRPSTYNEQFF. Here the CDR3 DNA reads TGTGCCAGCAGGCCCAGTACCTACAATGAGCAGTTCTTC.

The V gene is TRBV7-9, the J gene TRBJ2-7; TRBD1 aligns across 9 bases. The CDR3 totals 15 residues. J lost 5 bases, V lost 4 bases, and 9 bases had no gene match. In germline, CDR1 is SEHNR, CDR2 FQNEAQ (reference sequence). CDR3 sequence: CASSSPQGALDEQYF. The CDR3 region has the DNA TGTGCCAGCAGCTCCCCACAGGGGGCGTTGGACGAGCAGTACTTC.

This sequence joins TRBV3-1 (or the pseudogene TRBV3-2) and TRBJ1-4; D ambiguous. The CDR3 consists of 16 residues. Germline assignment: CDR1 LGHDT and CDR2 YNNKEL (reference sequence). Between the trimmed V and J ends, which lost 1 base and 0 bases, there was a span of 9 bases. DNA for the CDR3: TGTGCCAGCAGCCAAGTGACCGGGACAACTAATGAAAAACTGTTTTTT. It is translated as CASSQVTGTTNEKLFF.

The CDR3 region has the DNA TGTGCCAGCAGTTCTCAACGGACAGGGGGCATAGATCAGCCCCAGCATTTT. It yields the protein CASSSQRTGGIDQPQHF. The rearrangement uses TRBV7-8 and TRBJ1-5, with TRBD1 matching 11 bases. With 6 bases clipped from V and 5 bases from J, the junction kept 12 bases outside the gene matches. Germline CDR1 is SGHVS and CDR2 is FQNEAQ. CDR3 length: 17 residues.

The CDR3 DNA follows: TGTGCCAGCAGTTACCCAGGACTAGCGATAGTCAACGAGCAGTACTTC. The encoded protein is CASSYPGLAIVNEQYF. The rearrangement uses TRBV6-2 or TRBV6-3 and TRBJ2-7; 9 bases are shared with TRBD2. The CDR3 is 16 residues long. With V trimmed by 2 bases and J by 5 bases, 10 bases remained unmatched. Germline loops: CDR1 MNHEY, CDR2 SVGEGT.

This chain joins TRBV7-9 and TRBJ2-3; TRBD2 matches at 7 bases. V lost 5 bases, J lost 2 bases, and 13 bases stayed unmatched. CDR1 and CDR2 (germline): SEHNR, FQNEAQ (reference sequence). CDR3 length: 17 residues. The CDR3, as DNA: TGTGCCAGCAGCCCGCCGGGGGGAGGCGGGCCCACAGATACGCAGTATTTT. It yields the protein CASSPPGGGGPTDTQYF. The whole variable domain, filled in from reference TRBV7-9 and TRBJ2-3, reads DTGVSQNPRHKITKRGQNVTFRCDPISEHNRLYWYRQTLGQGPEFLTYFQNEAQLEKSRLLSDRFSAERPKGSFSTLEIQRTEQGDSAMYLCASSPPGGGGPTDTQYFGPGTRLTVL.

The CDR3 DNA reads as TGTGCCAGCAGCCCGGGATTTGAAGCTTTCTTT. Translating it yields CASSPGFEAFF. The gene calls are TRBV12-3 or TRBV12-4 and TRBJ1-1; D is undetermined. This CDR3 is 11 amino acids long. V was cut by 6 bases and J by 7 bases, with 9 bases left in between.

This clone was found once. V gene TRBV4-1 combines with J gene TRBJ1-6; no firm D call. Germline CDR1 and CDR2: MGHRA and YSYEKL. The ends were cut back, 1 base at V and 1 base at J, with 5 bases in the middle. The CDR3 extends over 15 amino acids. DNA of the CDR3: TGCGCCAGCAGCCAAGGTGCGTCCTATAATTCACCCCTCCACTTT. Protein: CASSQGASYNSPLHF.

This clone was counted a few times. The chain uses TRBV5-8 and TRBJ1-1; 10 bases fit TRBD1. The CDR3 loop spans 14 amino acids. V lost 0 bases and J lost 5; bases outside the gene matches: 1. CDR1 is SGHTS, CDR2 YDEGEE, per germline. CDR3 region: CASSLGQGATEAFF. The DNA of the CDR3 is TGTGCCAGCAGCTTGGGACAGGGGGCAACTGAAGCTTTCTTT.

The rearrangement uses TRBV7-9 and TRBJ2-1; 9 nucleotides match TRBD2. Unmatched junction bases numbered 6, after V lost 3 bases and J lost 6 bases. The CDR3 is 15 residues long. CDR1 and CDR2 from the germline V gene are SEHNR and FQNEAQ (reference sequence). The CDR3 DNA reads TGTGCCAGCAGCTTGGGGCTAGCGGGGTCCAATGAGCAGTTCTTC. It is translated as CASSLGLAGSNEQFF.